Reported below is one T cell receptor beta chain. Original processing methods: Reference gene primer amplification yielded estimated nucleated cell counts. TCRdb's copy holds only in-frame clones and misses some; the assay was immunoSEQ multiplex PCR. From that table come the V and J calls and clone size; the DNA was used to work out D and trimming. Counted here are about 170,000 clones, about four fifths occurring once; the ten biggest clones make up around 20%. Germline CDR1 and CDR2: KGHSH and LQKENI. V lost 6 bases and J 1 base, leaving 9 bases between the germline ends. The CDR3 spans 13 residues. The data stem from a study of blood T cell repertoires in COVID-19. At the level of the study: COVID-19 samples collected from the United States, Italy and Spain covered acute and convalescent phases. PBMCs, B-cell-depleted T cells, or T cells provided the cDNA or gDNA that made up the material.

This TCR derives from a woman between 65 and 79 years old who had recovered from COVID-19. The V call is TRBV18, the J call TRBJ1-1, with no clear D. Specimen: peripheral blood. CDR3: CASSTAGNTEAFF. The CDR3 coding sequence is TGTGCCAGCTCCACGGCAGGGAACACTGAAGCTTTCTTT.